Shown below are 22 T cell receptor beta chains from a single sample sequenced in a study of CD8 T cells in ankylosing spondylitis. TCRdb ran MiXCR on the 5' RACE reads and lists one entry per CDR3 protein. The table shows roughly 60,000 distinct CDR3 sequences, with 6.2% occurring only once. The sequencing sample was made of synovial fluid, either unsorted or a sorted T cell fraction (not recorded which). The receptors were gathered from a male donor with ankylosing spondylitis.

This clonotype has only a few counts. The CDR3 DNA reads as TGTGCCAGCAGTTTATCCAGGGAAAACCAAGAGACCCAGTACTTC. Its protein product is CASSLSRENQETQYF. The chain links TRBV27 to TRBJ2-5; perhaps TRBD1 as D (5 bases). Germline V lookup: CDR1 MNHEY, CDR2 SMNVEV (reference sequence). V lost 0 bases, J lost 0 bases, and 8 bases lay in between. This CDR3 spans 15 amino acids.

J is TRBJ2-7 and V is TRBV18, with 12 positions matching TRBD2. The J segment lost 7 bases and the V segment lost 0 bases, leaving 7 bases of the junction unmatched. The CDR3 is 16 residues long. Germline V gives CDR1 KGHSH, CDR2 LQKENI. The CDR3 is CASSPPGLAGSGEQYF. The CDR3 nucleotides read TGTGCCAGCTCACCACCCGGACTAGCGGGATCGGGGGAGCAGTACTTC. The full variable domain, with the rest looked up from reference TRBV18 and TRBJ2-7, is NAGVMQNPRHLVRRRGQEARLRCSPMKGHSHVYWYRQLPEEGLKFMVYLQKENIIDESGMPKERFSAEFPKEGPSILRIQQVVRGDSAAYFCASSPPGLAGSGEQYFGPGTRLTVT.

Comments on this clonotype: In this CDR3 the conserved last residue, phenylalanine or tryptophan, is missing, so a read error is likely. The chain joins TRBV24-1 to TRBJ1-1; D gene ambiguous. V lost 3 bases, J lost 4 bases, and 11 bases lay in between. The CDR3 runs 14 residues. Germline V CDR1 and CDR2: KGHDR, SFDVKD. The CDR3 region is CATSDASSPTEAFL. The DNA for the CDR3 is TGTGCCACCAGTGATGCCAGTTCCCCCACTGAAGCTTTCCTT.

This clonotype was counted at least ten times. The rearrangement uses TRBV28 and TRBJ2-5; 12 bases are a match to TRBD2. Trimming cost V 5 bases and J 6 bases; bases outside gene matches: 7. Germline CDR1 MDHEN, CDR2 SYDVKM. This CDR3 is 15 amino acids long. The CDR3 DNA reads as TGTGCCAGCAGTATTGGACTAGCGGGAATAAAGACCCAGTACTTC. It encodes CASSIGLAGIKTQYF.

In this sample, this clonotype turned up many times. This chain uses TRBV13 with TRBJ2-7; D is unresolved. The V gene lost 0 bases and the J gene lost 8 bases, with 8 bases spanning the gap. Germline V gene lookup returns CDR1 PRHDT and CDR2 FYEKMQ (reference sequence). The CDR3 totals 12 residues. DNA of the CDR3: TGTGCCAGCAGCTTAGGCTTGAGGCAGCAGTACTTC. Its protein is CASSLGLRQQYF.

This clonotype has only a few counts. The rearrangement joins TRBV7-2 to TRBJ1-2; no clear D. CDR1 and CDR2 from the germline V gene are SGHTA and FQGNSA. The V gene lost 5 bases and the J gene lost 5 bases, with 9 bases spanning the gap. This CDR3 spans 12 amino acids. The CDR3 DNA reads TGTGCCAGCAGCCGGGGAATGTATGGCTACACCTTC. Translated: CASSRGMYGYTF.

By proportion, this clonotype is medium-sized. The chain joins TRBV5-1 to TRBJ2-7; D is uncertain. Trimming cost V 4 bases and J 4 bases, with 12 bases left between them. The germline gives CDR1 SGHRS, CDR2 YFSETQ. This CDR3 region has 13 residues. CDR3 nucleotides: TGCGCCAGCAGCACCGACATGCGGTACGAGCAGTACTTC. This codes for CASSTDMRYEQYF.

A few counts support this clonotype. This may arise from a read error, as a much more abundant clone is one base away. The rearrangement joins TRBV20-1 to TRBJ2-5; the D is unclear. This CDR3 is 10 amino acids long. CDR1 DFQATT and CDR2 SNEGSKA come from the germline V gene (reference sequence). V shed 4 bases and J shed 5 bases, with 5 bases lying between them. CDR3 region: CSAIWETQYF. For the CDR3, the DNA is TGCAGTGCTATATGGGAGACCCAGTACTTC.

Here the CDR3 reads CASSQLGTSGFGQYF. The DNA of the CDR3 is TGTGCCAGCAGCCAATTAGGGACTAGCGGTTTCGGGCAGTACTTC. This sequence joins TRBV3-1 and TRBJ2-7; the match to TRBD2 covers 11 bases. The CDR3 has 15 residues. Germline trimming cut 2 bases from V and 9 bases from J; bases unmatched to any gene: 9. Germline CDR1 is LGHDT and CDR2 is YNNKEL (reference sequence).

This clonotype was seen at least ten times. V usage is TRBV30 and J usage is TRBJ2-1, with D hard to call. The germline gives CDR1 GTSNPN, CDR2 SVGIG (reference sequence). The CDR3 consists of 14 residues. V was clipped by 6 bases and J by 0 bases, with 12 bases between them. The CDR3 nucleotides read TGTGCCTGCATGAGGATGAGCTCCTACAATGAGCAGTTCTTC. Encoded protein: CACMRMSSYNEQFF.

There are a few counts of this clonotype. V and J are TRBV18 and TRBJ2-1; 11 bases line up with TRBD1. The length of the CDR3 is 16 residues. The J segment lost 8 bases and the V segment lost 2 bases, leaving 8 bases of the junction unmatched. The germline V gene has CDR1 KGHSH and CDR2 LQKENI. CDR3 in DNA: TGTGCCAGCTCACCAAGGTGGGGACAGGGGGTGCATGAGCAGTTCTTC. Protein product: CASSPRWGQGVHEQFF. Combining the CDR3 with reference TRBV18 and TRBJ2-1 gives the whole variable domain NAGVMQNPRHLVRRRGQEARLRCSPMKGHSHVYWYRQLPEEGLKFMVYLQKENIIDESGMPKERFSAEFPKEGPSILRIQQVVRGDSAAYFCASSPRWGQGVHEQFFGPGTRLTVL.

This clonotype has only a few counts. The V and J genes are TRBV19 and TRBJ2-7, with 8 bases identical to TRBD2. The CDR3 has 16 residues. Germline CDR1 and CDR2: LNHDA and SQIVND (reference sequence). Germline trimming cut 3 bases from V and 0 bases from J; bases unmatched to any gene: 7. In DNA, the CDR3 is TGTGCCAGTAGTATCGGGATAGCGGGGCGCTCCTACGAGCAGTACTTC. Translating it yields CASSIGIAGRSYEQYF.

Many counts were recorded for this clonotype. This CDR3 is CSARTGDNSPLHF. The CDR3 region has the DNA TGCAGTGCCCGGACAGGGGATAATTCACCCCTCCACTTT. V usage is TRBV20-1 and J usage is TRBJ1-6, with 9 nucleotides matching TRBD1. Germline loops: CDR1 DFQATT, CDR2 SNEGSKA (reference sequence). The CDR3 has 13 amino acids. V shed 6 bases, J shed 5 bases, and the junction held 2 bases outside the gene matches.

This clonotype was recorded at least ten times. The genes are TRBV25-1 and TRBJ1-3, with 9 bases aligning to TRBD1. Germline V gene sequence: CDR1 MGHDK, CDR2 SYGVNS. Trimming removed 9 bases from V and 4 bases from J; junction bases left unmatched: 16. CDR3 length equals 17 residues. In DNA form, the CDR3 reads TGTGCCAGGGGGGACAGGGAGGTGATGTCCTCCGGAAACACCATATATTTT. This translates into CARGDREVMSSGNTIYF.

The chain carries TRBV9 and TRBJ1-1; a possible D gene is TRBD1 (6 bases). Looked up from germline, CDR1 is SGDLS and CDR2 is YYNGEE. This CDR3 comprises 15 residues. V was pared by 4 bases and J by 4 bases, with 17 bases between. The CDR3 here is CASSSGGGGGTEAFF. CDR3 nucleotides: TGTGCCAGCAGCTCGGGGGGCGGAGGGGGCACTGAAGCTTTCTTT.

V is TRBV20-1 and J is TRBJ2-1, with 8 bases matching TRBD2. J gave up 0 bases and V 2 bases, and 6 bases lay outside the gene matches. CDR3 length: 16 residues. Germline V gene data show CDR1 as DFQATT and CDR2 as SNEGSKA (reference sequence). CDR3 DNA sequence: TGCAGTGCTAGACTACTAGCGGCGAGCTCCTACAATGAGCAGTTCTTC. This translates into CSARLLAASSYNEQFF.

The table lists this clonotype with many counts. This CDR3 reads CSAGSLGGETQYF. CDR3 bases: TGCAGTGCTGGATCCCTGGGAGGAGAGACCCAGTACTTC. V is TRBV20-1 and J is TRBJ2-5; D perhaps matches TRBD2 (6 bases). Germline V gene lookup returns CDR1 DFQATT and CDR2 SNEGSKA (reference sequence). The CDR3 totals 13 residues. V lost 5 bases and J 4 bases, leaving 14 bases between the germline ends.

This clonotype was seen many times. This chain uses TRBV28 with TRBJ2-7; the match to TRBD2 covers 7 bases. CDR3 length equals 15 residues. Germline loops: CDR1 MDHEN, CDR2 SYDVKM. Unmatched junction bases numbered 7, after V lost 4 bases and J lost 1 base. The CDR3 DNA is TGTGCCAGCAGTTCTCCTAGCGGAGATTCCTACGAGCAGTACTTC. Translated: CASSSPSGDSYEQYF.

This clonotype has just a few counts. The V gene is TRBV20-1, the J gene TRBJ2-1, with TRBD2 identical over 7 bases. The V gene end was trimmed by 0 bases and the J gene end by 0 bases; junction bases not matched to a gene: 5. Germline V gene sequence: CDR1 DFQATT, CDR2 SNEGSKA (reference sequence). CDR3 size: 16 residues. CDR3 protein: CSARDTRGSSYNEQFF. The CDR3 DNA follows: TGCAGTGCTAGAGATACTCGCGGGAGCTCCTACAATGAGCAGTTCTTC.

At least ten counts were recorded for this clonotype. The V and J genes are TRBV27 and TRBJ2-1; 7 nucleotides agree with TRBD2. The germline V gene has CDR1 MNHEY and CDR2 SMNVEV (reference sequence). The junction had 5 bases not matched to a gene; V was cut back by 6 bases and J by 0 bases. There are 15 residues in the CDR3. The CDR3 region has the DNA TGTGCCAGCAGAGACGGGGGGAGCTCCTACAATGAGCAGTTCTTC. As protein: CASRDGGSSYNEQFF.

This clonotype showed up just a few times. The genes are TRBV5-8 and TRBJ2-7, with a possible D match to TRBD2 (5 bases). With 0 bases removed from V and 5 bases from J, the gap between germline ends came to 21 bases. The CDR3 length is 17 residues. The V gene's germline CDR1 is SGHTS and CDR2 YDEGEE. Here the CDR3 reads CASSLGGRRGEPDEQYF. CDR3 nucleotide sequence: TGTGCCAGCAGCTTGGGGGGTCGCCGGGGAGAACCGGACGAGCAGTACTTC.

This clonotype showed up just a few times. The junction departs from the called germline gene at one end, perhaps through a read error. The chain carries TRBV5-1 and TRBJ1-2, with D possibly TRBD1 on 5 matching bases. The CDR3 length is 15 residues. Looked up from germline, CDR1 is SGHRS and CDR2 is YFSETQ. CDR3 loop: CAGSRGDVGYYGYTF. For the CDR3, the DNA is TGCGCCGGCAGCCGAGGGGACGTCGGATACTATGGCTACACCTTC.